What follows describes a single T cell receptor beta chain. No antigen is known for it. The record originates from a study of untreated major depressive disorder. Study-level findings and limits: Generalizability is limited by the comparatively small study sample.

Patients had DSM-IV major depressive disorder with a Hamilton Depression score of at least 18. Blood, about 30 ml, was drawn into EDTA tubes. Data came from immunoSEQ multiplex PCR; TCRdb stores just in-frame clones and leaves some out. This sample has about 27,000 clones, with roughly nine tenths found just once. What was sequenced was CD4+ T cells from PBMCs. The clonotype comes from a woman aged 25 to 39 with major depressive disorder.

The DNA for the CDR3 is TGTGCCAGCAGCACTGGGACTAGCGGAGGTCAAGAGACCCAGTACTTC. Translated, it gives CASSTGTSGGQETQYF. The chain recombines TRBV9 with TRBJ2-5; 11 bases are a match to TRBD2. Per the germline V gene, CDR1 is SGDLS and CDR2 is YYNGEE. The V segment lost 4 bases and the J segment 2 bases; nucleotides outside the gene matches: 7. This CDR3 comprises 16 residues.